This TCR beta chain was profiled in a study of T cells after posttransplantation cyclophosphamide. General study findings and limits: Blood and skin or GI T cell repertoires showed limited TRB overlap. Later post-transplant blood repertoires were often dominated by donor CD8+ memory clones. After PTCy, TRB diversity resembled that of CNI/methotrexate controls.

Peripheral blood was collected from the related graft donor on the marrow donation day. Here immunoSEQ multiplex PCR was the method, and the copy in TCRdb shows in-frame clones only, minus some. This sample carries fewer than 55,000 clones, none of them present only once. This clone was seen many times. Its antigen is not known. J gave up 0 bases and V 5 bases, and 13 bases lay outside the gene matches. Germline CDR1 is SGHVT and CDR2 is SQSDAQ. This CDR3 region has 19 residues. The chain combines TRBV7-4 with TRBJ1-4, with 9 bases matching TRBD1. The receptor was derived from a man aged 40-49 years in good health, CMV-negative, and a related stem cell transplant donor. Sequences were obtained from PBMCs. CDR3 in DNA: TGTGCCAGCAGCCGTACAGGACAGGGGAATCCTGCAACTAATGAAAAACTGTTTTTT. Residues: CASSRTGQGNPATNEKLFF.